Sequencing of this T cell receptor (beta chain) was carried out in a study of shared clonotypes between healthy human individuals. Positively selected for CCR7, the CD45RO-negative cells used as naive CD8 cells excluded terminally differentiated effector memory CD45RA+ cells. The donors, all of them Caucasian adults, lived in Nashville, Tennessee. The table came from immunoSEQ multiplex PCR; TCRdb's copy has only in-frame clones and leaves some out. The sample contains hundreds of thousands of clones, around 96% of which appear only once. CDR3 length: 13 residues. The germline V gene has CDR1 LNHDA and CDR2 SQIVND (reference sequence). V was clipped by 6 bases and J by 9 bases; unmatched bases: 6.

Source material: naive CD8+ T cells sorted from blood. This chain links TRBV19 with TRBJ2-1; 9 nucleotides align to TRBD2. The source of this sequence is a woman in her thirties in good health. The CDR3 sequence: CASSLAGRGEQFF. The DNA for the CDR3 is TGTGCCAGTAGCCTAGCGGGGCGGGGTGAGCAGTTCTTC.